What follows describes a single TCR beta chain. Assay: immunoSEQ multiplex PCR; the TCRdb copy retains only in-frame clones and omits some. The data hold about 660,000 clones, with 70% to 90% observed a single time. The data were taken from a study of shared T cell receptors in the human thymus. Germline CDR1 is DFQATT and CDR2 is SNEGSKA (reference sequence). The CDR3 consists of 10 residues. Another study also made use of these data, one on human thymus T cells. As that report states: Serving as donors were healthy Finnish infants, each of whom was having open corrective surgery for congenital heart defects. Resections from corrective heart surgery provided thymus tissue. There appeared to be biased usage of V and J genes in thymic and blood repertoires. Overlap was high between thymic repertoires from unrelated individuals, as reported in related research.

This chain connects TRBV20-1 to TRBJ2-5; unclear D gene. The J call is uncertain, as TRBJ2-7 better fits the DNA end. Sequenced input: thymocytes. The receptor was derived from a boy less than two years old with a congenital heart defect. The CDR3 coding sequence is TGCAGTGCTGAACCCTACGAGCAGTACTTC. This encodes CSAEPYEQYF.